A selection of T cell receptor beta chains follows, all from one sample in a study of TIL therapy for anti-PD-1-resistant metastatic lung cancer. The assay was immunoSEQ multiplex PCR, and TCRdb's table has in-frame clones only and misses some. The repertoire includes roughly 54,000 clones, about nine tenths of them detected once, and just over 2.5% sits in the top ten. Sequenced material: blood, taken at baseline. All receptors come from a person between 25 and 80 years old with non-small cell lung cancer. Each CDR3 is given with its conserved first and last residue. The D gene is left open where the match is weak. Clone size is shown for a subset of rows, as once, few, many or a class of expanded clone.

CDR3 length | J gene | clone size | V gene | D gene | CDR3 protein | CDR3 DNA
19 | TRBJ2-7 | - | TRBV3-1/TRBV3-2 | TRBD2 | CASSPTIGLAGLGVYEQYF | TGTGCCAGCAGCCCCACCATCGGACTAGCGGGCCTCGGGGTCTACGAGCAGTACTTC
12 | TRBJ2-3 | - | TRBV10-3 | - | CAISESLDTQYF | TGTGCCATCAGTGAGTCGTTAGATACGCAGTATTTT
12 | TRBJ1-4 | - | TRBV30 | - | CAWRGSNEKLFF | TGTGCCTGGAGGGGCTCTAATGAAAAACTGTTTTTT
17 | TRBJ2-6 | - | TRBV30 | - | CASLSPGLSSGANVLTF | TGTGCCTCCCTCTCCCCCGGGTTGAGCTCTGGGGCCAACGTCCTGACTTTC
13 | TRBJ2-5 | - | TRBV7-3 | - | CASSKGSQETQYF | TGTGCCAGCAGCAAAGGGAGCCAAGAGACCCAGTACTTC
13 | TRBJ2-7 | - | TRBV10-3 | - | CAISGQVGYEQYF | TGTGCCATCAGTGGGCAGGTAGGCTACGAGCAGTACTTC
14 | TRBJ2-3 | - | TRBV5-1 | TRBD2 | CASFLAGTGDTQYF | TGCGCCAGCTTTCTAGCGGGAACAGGAGATACGCAGTATTTT
15 | TRBJ2-3 | - | TRBV28 | - | CASSLRGALTDTQYF | TGTGCCAGCAGTTTAAGGGGAGCTCTCACAGATACGCAGTATTTT
14 | TRBJ2-7 | - | TRBV28 | - | CATSPRASSYEQYF | TGTGCCACCTCACCCAGGGCCAGCTCCTACGAGCAGTACTTC
12 | TRBJ2-1 | - | TRBV5-1 | - | CASSPSLREQFF | TGCGCCAGCAGCCCCAGCCTGCGTGAGCAGTTCTTC
16 | TRBJ2-1 | - | TRBV5-1 | - | CASSPGRGWSYNEQFF | TGCGCCAGCAGCCCCGGTAGAGGGTGGTCCTACAATGAGCAGTTCTTC
16 | TRBJ2-1 | once | TRBV24-1 | - | CATSDPLAQSYNEQFF | TGTGCCACCAGTGATCCCCTAGCGCAATCCTACAATGAGCAGTTCTTC
17 | TRBJ2-1 | - | TRBV5-5 | - | CASNNLLGQGGNNEQFF | TGTGCCAGCAACAATCTATTGGGGCAGGGGGGGAACAATGAGCAGTTCTTC
16 | TRBJ2-2 | - | TRBV6-5 | - | CASSYSNPTRTGELFF | TGTGCCAGCAGTTATTCGAACCCCACTAGGACCGGGGAGCTGTTTTTT
15 | TRBJ1-1 | once | TRBV5-8 | - | CASSQGLMMNTEAFF | TGTGCCAGCAGTCAGGGACTGATGATGAACACTGAAGCTTTCTTT
14 | TRBJ2-2 | - | TRBV6-5 | TRBD2 | CASSYQRGGGELFF | TGTGCCAGCAGTTACCAGCGGGGGGGCGGGGAGCTGTTTTTT
16 | TRBJ2-1 | - | TRBV7-3 | TRBD2 | CASSLTSGDSYNEQFF | TGTGCCAGCAGCTTGACTAGCGGGGATTCCTACAATGAGCAGTTCTTC
14 | TRBJ1-6 | - | TRBV10-2 | TRBD1 | CASSEQGENSPLHF | TGCGCCAGCAGTGAGCAGGGGGAAAATTCACCCCTCCACTTT
14 | TRBJ1-2 | once | TRBV2 | - | CASSEYPREYGYTF | TGTGCCAGCAGTGAATACCCGAGGGAGTATGGCTACACCTTC
18 | TRBJ2-4 | - | TRBV1 | - | CTSSLSRAGGPAKNIQYF | TGCACCAGCAGCCTTAGCAGAGCGGGGGGTCCAGCCAAAAACATTCAGTACTTC
15 | TRBJ2-7 | - | TRBV7-9 | TRBD1 | CASSLVGRGSYEQYF | TGTGCCAGCAGCTTAGTGGGCAGGGGGTCCTACGAGCAGTACTTC
11 | TRBJ2-3 | - | TRBV20-1 | TRBD2 | CSGGRPDTQYF | TGCAGTGGCGGGAGGCCAGATACGCAGTATTTT
15 | TRBJ2-1 | - | TRBV7-3 | - | CASSLGGGSYNEQFF | TGTGCCAGCAGCTTAGGTGGGGGCTCCTACAATGAGCAGTTCTTC
15 | TRBJ1-6 | - | TRBV5-5 | TRBD1 | CASIRDSRYNSPLHF | TGTGCCAGTATCCGGGACAGCCGTTATAATTCACCCCTCCACTTT
19 | TRBJ2-1 | - | TRBV5-1 | - | CASSFPGQVFSGSYNEQFF | TGCGCCAGCAGCTTCCCGGGACAAGTCTTTTCGGGCTCCTACAATGAGCAGTTCTTC
14 | TRBJ1-2 | - | TRBV5-1 | - | CASSLEGPNYGYTF | TGCGCCAGCAGCTTGGAAGGGCCGAACTATGGCTACACCTTC
15 | TRBJ1-4 | - | TRBV5-1 | - | CASSLEGYDNEKLFF | TGCGCCAGCAGCTTGGAGGGATATGATAATGAAAAACTGTTTTTT
16 | TRBJ1-1 | - | TRBV18 | - | CASSPRQGSKENEAFF | TGTGCCAGCTCACCACGGCAGGGGAGTAAGGAAAATGAAGCTTTCTTT
15 | TRBJ2-7 | - | TRBV21-1 | - | CASSKADFDFYEQYF | TGTGCCAGCAGCAAAGCGGACTTCGATTTCTACGAGCAGTACTTC
13 | TRBJ1-2 | - | TRBV25-1 | TRBD1 | CASIGQGRYGYTF | TGTGCCAGCATCGGACAGGGGCGCTATGGCTACACCTTC
16 | TRBJ2-3 | - | TRBV5-6 | TRBD2 | CASTRRSGGAKDTQYF | TGTGCCAGCACCCGGAGGAGCGGGGGGGCGAAGGATACGCAGTATTTT
15 | TRBJ1-4 | - | TRBV5-4 | - | CASSAQGAANEKLFF | TGTGCCAGCAGCGCCCAGGGTGCGGCTAATGAAAAACTGTTTTTT
14 | TRBJ2-5 | - | TRBV7-3 | TRBD2 | CASSLTKGGETQYF | TGTGCCAGCAGCTTAACAAAGGGAGGGGAGACCCAGTACTTC
15 | TRBJ2-7 | - | TRBV4-1 | - | CASSQDRFRTYEQYF | TGCGCCAGCAGCCAAGATCGTTTTAGGACCTACGAGCAGTACTTC
12 | TRBJ1-2 | - | TRBV19 | - | CASSIKGYGYTF | TGTGCCAGTAGTATAAAAGGGTATGGCTACACCTTC
15 | TRBJ2-7 | once | TRBV24-1 | TRBD2 | CATSDWVAGTYEQYF | TGTGCCACCAGTGACTGGGTAGCGGGAACCTACGAGCAGTACTTC
13 | TRBJ1-1 | - | TRBV29-1 | - | CSEGQSMNTEAFF | TGCAGCGAAGGACAGTCCATGAACACTGAAGCTTTCTTT
14 | TRBJ2-7 | - | TRBV6-6 | TRBD1 | CASSYSPGGAEQYF | TGTGCCAGCAGTTACTCGCCAGGGGGCGCCGAGCAGTACTTC
19 | TRBJ2-1 | - | TRBV5-1 | TRBD2 | CASSLGTSGGASSYNEQFF | TGCGCCAGCAGCTTGGGGACTAGCGGGGGGGCAAGCTCCTACAATGAGCAGTTCTTC
16 | TRBJ2-4 | - | TRBV19 | TRBD2 | CASSTLAGGFQNIQYF | TGTGCCAGTAGTACCCTAGCGGGAGGGTTCCAAAACATTCAGTACTTC
15 | TRBJ1-2 | - | TRBV19 | TRBD1 | CASNSGTEGLYGYTF | TGTGCCAGTAATTCCGGGACAGAGGGACTCTATGGCTACACCTTC
12 | TRBJ1-6 | - | TRBV28 | - | CASKDPDSPLHF | TGTGCCAGCAAAGACCCTGATTCACCCCTCCACTTT
13 | TRBJ2-7 | - | TRBV30 | TRBD1 | CAWSYRGTYEQYF | TGTGCCTGGAGTTACAGGGGGACCTACGAGCAGTACTTC
17 | TRBJ2-3 | - | TRBV21-1 | - | CASSKRDRGVDTDTQYF | TGTGCCAGCAGCAAAAGGGACAGGGGGGTGGACACAGATACGCAGTATTTT
14 | TRBJ1-3 | - | TRBV7-2 | - | CASSGDIGRNTIYF | TGTGCCAGCAGCGGGGACATTGGGAGAAACACCATATATTTT
11 | TRBJ1-2 | - | TRBV12-3/TRBV12-4 | - | CASRLIHGYTF | TGTGCCAGCAGGCTCATTCATGGCTACACCTTC
15 | TRBJ2-3 | once | TRBV5-1 | TRBD1 | CASSTATGAGDTQYF | TGCGCCAGCAGCACGGCGACAGGGGCTGGAGATACGCAGTATTTT
15 | TRBJ2-7 | once | TRBV5-1 | TRBD1 | CASSLGTGGGYEQYF | TGCGCCAGCAGCTTGGGAACAGGGGGCGGGTACGAGCAGTACTTC
13 | TRBJ1-3 | once | TRBV19 | - | CASSTASGNTIYF | TGTGCCAGTAGTACGGCCTCTGGAAACACCATATATTTT
15 | TRBJ1-4 | - | TRBV9 | - | CASSSNGRGYEKLFF | TGTGCCAGCAGCTCTAACGGCAGGGGATATGAAAAACTGTTTTTT
13 | TRBJ2-1 | - | TRBV19 | TRBD2 | CASSRVAGVEQFF | TGTGCCAGTAGTAGGGTAGCGGGGGTTGAGCAGTTCTTC
17 | TRBJ1-5 | - | TRBV5-6 | TRBD1 | CASSFYDPGQGNQPQHF | TGTGCCAGCAGCTTCTACGATCCGGGACAGGGCAATCAGCCCCAGCATTTT
14 | TRBJ2-1 | - | TRBV4-1 | - | CASSQVAPTGEQFF | TGCGCCAGCAGCCAGGTGGCCCCGACCGGTGAGCAGTTCTTC
13 | TRBJ2-1 | - | TRBV30 | - | CAWSGGVGEEQFF | TGTGCCTGGAGTGGAGGAGTCGGGGAGGAGCAGTTCTTC
13 | TRBJ1-2 | - | TRBV7-2 | TRBD1 | CASSHGTGDGYTF | TGTGCCAGCAGCCACGGGACAGGGGATGGCTACACCTTC
15 | TRBJ1-1 | few | TRBV7-2 | - | CASSRKAAVQGGPFF | TGTGCCAGCAGCCGGAAGGCGGCCGTACAGGGAGGTCCTTTCTTT
16 | TRBJ2-4 | - | TRBV6-6 | TRBD1 | CASSRQGLLAKNIQYF | TGTGCCAGCAGTCGACAGGGGCTGCTAGCCAAAAACATTCAGTACTTC